This T cell receptor (beta chain) comes out of a study of shared clonotypes between healthy human individuals. Findings and caveats of the study: Across subsets, estimated richness was generally greater for naive than for memory populations.

Trimming removed 2 bases at V and 6 bases at J, with 11 bases between. CDR3 size: 13 residues. The germline V gene has CDR1 SGHRS and CDR2 YFSETQ. Assay used: immunoSEQ multiplex PCR; TCRdb lists only in-frame clones, some missing. The data show some 980,000 clones, approximately 80% seen once. This clone showed up just a few times. No antigen is known for it. Sequenced: memory CD4+ T cells sorted from blood. Subset noted: CD45RA-negative fraction. The J gene is TRBJ1-2, the V gene TRBV5-1; no definite D call. The sequence derives from a young man in good health. The CDR3 coding sequence is TGCGCCAGCAGCTTCGGTACAGCAGATGGCTACACCTTC. Translating gives CASSFGTADGYTF.